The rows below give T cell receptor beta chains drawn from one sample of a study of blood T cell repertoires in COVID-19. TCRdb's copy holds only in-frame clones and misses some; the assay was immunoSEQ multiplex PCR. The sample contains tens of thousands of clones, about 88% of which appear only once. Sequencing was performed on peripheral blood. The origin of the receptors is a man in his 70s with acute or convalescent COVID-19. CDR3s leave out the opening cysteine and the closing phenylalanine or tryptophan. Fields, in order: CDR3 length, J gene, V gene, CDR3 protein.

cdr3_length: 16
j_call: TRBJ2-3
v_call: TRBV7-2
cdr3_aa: ASSLSASGGRAGDTQY

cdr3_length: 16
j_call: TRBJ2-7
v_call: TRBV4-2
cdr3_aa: ASSQDIRGGVSSYEQY

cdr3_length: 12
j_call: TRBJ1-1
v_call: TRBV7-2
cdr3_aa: ASSSQGYGTEAF

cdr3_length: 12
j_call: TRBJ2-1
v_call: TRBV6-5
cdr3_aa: ASSTYVGDNEQF

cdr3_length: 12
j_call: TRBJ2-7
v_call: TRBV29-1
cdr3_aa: SVEVRRGTYEQY

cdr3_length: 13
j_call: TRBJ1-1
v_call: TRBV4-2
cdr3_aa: ASRASGVMNTEAF

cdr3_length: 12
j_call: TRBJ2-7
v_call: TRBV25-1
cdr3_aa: ASSDRDRHYEQY

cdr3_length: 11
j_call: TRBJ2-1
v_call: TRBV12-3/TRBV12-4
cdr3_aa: ASSFTGENEQF

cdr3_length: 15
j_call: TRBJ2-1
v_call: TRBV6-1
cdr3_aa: ASSGGTSGSSYNEQF

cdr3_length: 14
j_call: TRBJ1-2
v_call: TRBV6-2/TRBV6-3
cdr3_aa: ASNPLRQPTNYGYT

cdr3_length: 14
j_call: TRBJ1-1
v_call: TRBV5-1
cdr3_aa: ASLPGQLYLNTEAF

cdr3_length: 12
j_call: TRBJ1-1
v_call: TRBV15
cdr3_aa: ATSFRQENTEAF

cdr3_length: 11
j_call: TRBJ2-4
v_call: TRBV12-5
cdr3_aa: ASGRSVENIQY

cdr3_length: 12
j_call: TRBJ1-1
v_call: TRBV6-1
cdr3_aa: ASSEAGRNTEAF

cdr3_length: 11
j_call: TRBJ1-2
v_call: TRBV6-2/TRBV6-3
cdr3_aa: ASSPGQSIGYT